Listed below are T cell receptor beta chains from one sample, sequenced in a study of neoadjuvant nivolumab and ipilimumab in lung cancer. Repertoires were generated with immunoSEQ multiplex PCR, while TCRdb's copy carries only in-frame clones and drops some. The sample lists 4,500 or so clones, roughly 76% occurring once. Sequencing was performed on normal lung tissue adjacent to the tumor, taken after neoadjuvant nivolumab, alone or with ipilimumab, at or shortly before surgery. The source is an adult with non-small cell lung cancer. Some clones in this sample may be carry-over from other donors' samples. The CDR3 runs from the conserved cysteine through the conserved F or W. The D gene is left open where the match is weak. Where a row states a size, it is once, few, many or the class of an expanded clone; other rows omit it.

clone size: .; D gene: TRBD1; J gene: TRBJ2-5; V gene: TRBV5-1; CDR3 protein: CASSLAGTGAQETQYF; CDR3 DNA: TGCGCCAGCAGCTTGGCCGGGACAGGGGCTCAGGAGACCCAGTACTTC
clone size: .; D gene: .; J gene: TRBJ2-7; V gene: TRBV5-1; CDR3 protein: CASSLVAGEQYF; CDR3 DNA: TGCGCCAGCAGCTTGGTCGCGGGGGAGCAGTACTTC
clone size: .; D gene: TRBD2; J gene: TRBJ2-5; V gene: TRBV5-1; CDR3 protein: CASSASGTRQETQYF; CDR3 DNA: TGCGCCAGCAGCGCGTCCGGGACTAGGCAAGAGACCCAGTACTTC
clone size: .; D gene: TRBD1; J gene: TRBJ1-4; V gene: TRBV5-1; CDR3 protein: CASSPTGGWNEKLFF; CDR3 DNA: TGCGCCAGCAGCCCCACAGGGGGCTGGAATGAAAAACTGTTTTTT
clone size: .; D gene: TRBD1; J gene: TRBJ1-6; V gene: TRBV7-8; CDR3 protein: CASSLTGGFNSPLHF; CDR3 DNA: TGTGCCAGCAGCTTAACAGGGGGTTTTAATTCACCCCTCCACTTT
clone size: .; D gene: .; J gene: TRBJ1-1; V gene: TRBV2; CDR3 protein: CASNLEGWLNTEAFF; CDR3 DNA: TGTGCCAGCAACCTCGAGGGTTGGCTGAACACTGAAGCTTTCTTT
clone size: once; D gene: TRBD1; J gene: TRBJ1-4; V gene: TRBV6-6; CDR3 protein: CASSGDRGVKLFF; CDR3 DNA: TGTGCCAGCAGTGGGGACAGGGGCGTAAAACTGTTTTTT
clone size: once; D gene: TRBD2; J gene: TRBJ2-1; V gene: TRBV27; CDR3 protein: CASSPGTSGGSMFF; CDR3 DNA: TGTGCCAGCAGTCCCGGGACTAGCGGGGGGTCCATGTTCTTC
clone size: .; D gene: .; J gene: TRBJ1-2; V gene: TRBV5-4; CDR3 protein: CASSLAGLNDYTF; CDR3 DNA: TGTGCCAGCAGCTTGGCCGGACTTAATGACTACACCTTC
clone size: once; D gene: .; J gene: TRBJ2-1; V gene: TRBV6-1; CDR3 protein: CASRPDRRSYNEQFF; CDR3 DNA: TGTGCCAGCAGACCCGACAGGCGATCCTACAATGAGCAGTTCTTC
clone size: .; D gene: TRBD1; J gene: TRBJ2-2; V gene: TRBV2; CDR3 protein: CASTGQGITGELFF; CDR3 DNA: TGTGCCAGCACGGGACAGGGAATCACCGGGGAGCTGTTTTTT
clone size: .; D gene: TRBD2; J gene: TRBJ2-1; V gene: TRBV11-2; CDR3 protein: CASSLDWGGRQFF; CDR3 DNA: TGTGCCAGCAGCTTAGATTGGGGGGGGAGGCAGTTCTTC
clone size: .; D gene: TRBD1; J gene: TRBJ2-7; V gene: TRBV5-1; CDR3 protein: CASSLGTGAGSYEQYF; CDR3 DNA: TGCGCCAGCAGCTTGGGGACAGGGGCCGGGTCCTACGAGCAGTACTTC
clone size: .; D gene: .; J gene: TRBJ2-5; V gene: TRBV5-1; CDR3 protein: CASSLAVAVTQETQYF; CDR3 DNA: TGCGCCAGCAGCTTGGCCGTGGCGGTAACGCAAGAGACCCAGTACTTC
clone size: .; D gene: .; J gene: TRBJ2-2; V gene: TRBV19; CDR3 protein: CASSPTRGGRGGNTGELFF; CDR3 DNA: TGTGCCAGTAGCCCCACAAGGGGCGGACGCGGCGGGAACACCGGGGAGCTGTTTTTT
clone size: .; D gene: .; J gene: TRBJ2-1; V gene: TRBV7-2; CDR3 protein: CASSLIRVSSGEQFF; CDR3 DNA: TGTGCCAGCAGCTTAATCAGGGTCTCTTCCGGTGAGCAGTTCTTC
clone size: few; D gene: .; J gene: TRBJ1-3; V gene: TRBV10-2; CDR3 protein: CASRDSVLSGNTIYF; CDR3 DNA: TGCGCCAGCAGGGACAGCGTACTCTCTGGAAACACCATATATTTT
clone size: .; D gene: .; J gene: TRBJ2-3; V gene: TRBV27; CDR3 protein: CASSSNRDSSTDTQYF; CDR3 DNA: TGTGCCAGCAGTTCCAACCGGGACTCGAGCACAGATACGCAGTATTTT
clone size: .; D gene: TRBD1; J gene: TRBJ2-7; V gene: TRBV12-5; CDR3 protein: CASGYDRVGYYEQYF; CDR3 DNA: TGTGCTAGTGGTTACGACAGGGTGGGATACTACGAGCAGTACTTC
clone size: few; D gene: .; J gene: TRBJ1-5; V gene: TRBV5-1; CDR3 protein: CASSPDGGPYSNQPQHF; CDR3 DNA: TGCGCCAGCAGCCCGGACGGGGGGCCTTATAGCAATCAGCCCCAGCATTTT
clone size: .; D gene: TRBD2; J gene: TRBJ2-5; V gene: TRBV2; CDR3 protein: CASSPSSGMKGKTQYF; CDR3 DNA: TGTGCCAGCAGTCCCTCTAGCGGGATGAAGGGAAAGACCCAGTACTTC
clone size: once; D gene: .; J gene: TRBJ2-7; V gene: TRBV21-1; CDR3 protein: CASSITPGQNSYEQYF; CDR3 DNA: TGTGCCAGCAGCATCACACCGGGACAGAACTCCTACGAGCAGTACTTC
clone size: .; D gene: .; J gene: TRBJ1-3; V gene: TRBV7-9; CDR3 protein: CASGTSGNTIYF; CDR3 DNA: TGTGCCAGCGGGACCTCTGGAAACACCATATATTTT
clone size: .; D gene: .; J gene: TRBJ1-1; V gene: TRBV2; CDR3 protein: CASSQRKVENTEAFF; CDR3 DNA: TGTGCCAGCAGTCAAAGGAAGGTAGAGAACACTGAAGCTTTCTTT
clone size: once; D gene: TRBD2; J gene: TRBJ2-1; V gene: TRBV4-2; CDR3 protein: CASSQTSGRNNNEQFF; CDR3 DNA: TGTGCCAGCAGTCAGACTAGCGGGAGGAACAACAATGAGCAGTTCTTC
clone size: once; D gene: TRBD2; J gene: TRBJ2-5; V gene: TRBV7-6; CDR3 protein: CASSYPGLVETQYF; CDR3 DNA: TGTGCCAGCAGCTATCCGGGACTAGTGGAGACCCAGTACTTC
clone size: .; D gene: TRBD1; J gene: TRBJ2-2; V gene: TRBV5-1; CDR3 protein: CASSSRDRRNTGELFF; CDR3 DNA: TGCGCCAGCAGCTCGCGGGACAGGAGGAACACCGGGGAGCTGTTTTTT
clone size: .; D gene: .; J gene: TRBJ1-5; V gene: TRBV6-5; CDR3 protein: CASRPRGGNQPQHF; CDR3 DNA: TGTGCCAGCAGGCCCAGGGGAGGAAATCAGCCCCAGCATTTT
clone size: .; D gene: .; J gene: TRBJ2-7; V gene: TRBV9; CDR3 protein: CASSVGDGWEQYF; CDR3 DNA: TGTGCCAGCAGCGTAGGTGACGGGTGGGAGCAGTACTTC
clone size: .; D gene: .; J gene: TRBJ2-7; V gene: TRBV6-5; CDR3 protein: CASSYSFTNPYEQYF; CDR3 DNA: TGTGCCAGCAGTTACTCGTTTACAAATCCCTACGAGCAGTACTTC
clone size: .; D gene: TRBD2; J gene: TRBJ2-4; V gene: TRBV2; CDR3 protein: CASSVREGKNIQYF; CDR3 DNA: TGTGCCAGCAGCGTCAGGGAGGGGAAAAACATTCAGTACTTC
clone size: .; D gene: TRBD1; J gene: TRBJ2-1; V gene: TRBV19; CDR3 protein: CASSAPVGQASNEQFF; CDR3 DNA: TGTGCCAGTAGTGCCCCGGTGGGACAGGCCAGCAATGAGCAGTTCTTC
clone size: few; D gene: .; J gene: TRBJ1-1; V gene: TRBV21-1; CDR3 protein: CASIRGGEDTEAFF; CDR3 DNA: TGTGCCAGCATTAGGGGAGGGGAGGACACTGAAGCTTTCTTT
clone size: .; D gene: .; J gene: TRBJ2-1; V gene: TRBV7-9; CDR3 protein: CASSLISNEQFF; CDR3 DNA: TGTGCCAGCAGCTTAATTAGTAATGAGCAGTTCTTC
clone size: .; D gene: TRBD1; J gene: TRBJ2-3; V gene: TRBV7-2; CDR3 protein: CASSQGGDTDTQYF; CDR3 DNA: TGTGCCAGCAGCCAAGGGGGCGACACAGATACGCAGTATTTT
clone size: .; D gene: .; J gene: TRBJ1-2; V gene: TRBV4-1; CDR3 protein: CASSQAGYREGYTF; CDR3 DNA: TGCGCCAGCAGCCAAGCCGGGTACAGGGAGGGCTACACCTTC
clone size: .; D gene: TRBD2; J gene: TRBJ2-7; V gene: TRBV4-1; CDR3 protein: CASSQAPGGTTYEQYF; CDR3 DNA: TGCGCCAGCAGCCAAGCCCCTGGGGGGACTACCTACGAGCAGTACTTC
clone size: .; D gene: TRBD2; J gene: TRBJ2-3; V gene: TRBV4-3; CDR3 protein: CASSKGGLGGDTQYF; CDR3 DNA: TGCGCCAGCAGCAAAGGGGGACTAGGAGGAGATACGCAGTATTTT
clone size: .; D gene: .; J gene: TRBJ2-1; V gene: TRBV27; CDR3 protein: CASSADPTRQAHNEQFF; CDR3 DNA: TGTGCCAGCAGTGCCGATCCGACGCGTCAGGCCCACAATGAGCAGTTCTTC
clone size: .; D gene: TRBD2; J gene: TRBJ2-7; V gene: TRBV7-2; CDR3 protein: CASRGTSGTYEQYF; CDR3 DNA: TGTGCCAGCAGAGGGACTAGCGGGACTTACGAGCAGTACTTC
clone size: .; D gene: .; J gene: TRBJ2-1; V gene: TRBV14; CDR3 protein: CASSPGQYNEQFF; CDR3 DNA: TGTGCCAGCAGCCCCGGACAGTACAATGAGCAGTTCTTC
clone size: few; D gene: .; J gene: TRBJ1-1; V gene: TRBV7-9; CDR3 protein: CASSLRGDTEAFF; CDR3 DNA: TGTGCCAGCAGCTTAAGGGGAGACACTGAAGCTTTCTTT